Following are 32 T cell receptor beta chains from one sample sequenced in a study of monozygotic twins with inflammatory bowel disease. TCRdb reprocessed the 5' RACE reads, with one entry per CDR3 protein and no DNA. This sample carries roughly 200,000 distinct CDR3 sequences, with 7.5% to 8% going to the ten biggest clones. The sample comprised blood. The receptor source for this set is a human donor with ulcerative colitis or Crohn's disease, or a healthy co-twin of an affected twin (not recorded which).

The V and J genes are TRBV20-1 and TRBJ2-2; without DNA, the TCRdb call of TRBD1 cannot be checked. Germline CDR1 DFQATT, CDR2 SNEGSKA (reference sequence). This CDR3 spans 14 amino acids. The CDR3 reads CSVQGKSDTGELFF.

The CDR3 sequence is CASSQITGLGKETQYF. The chain recombines TRBV6-2 or TRBV6-3 with TRBJ2-5; TCRdb returns TRBD2, unconfirmable since there is no DNA. CDR3 length: 16 amino acids. CDR1 MNHEY and CDR2 SVGEGT come from the germline V gene.

The CDR3 reads CASSLAPGQGPIEAFF. This chain joins TRBV7-9 and TRBJ1-1; with no DNA, the TCRdb D assignment of TRBD1 cannot be verified. There are 16 residues in the CDR3. Germline-derived CDR1 and CDR2 are SEHNR and FQNEAQ (reference sequence).

The chain is built from TRBV6-1 and TRBJ1-5. The CDR3 totals 15 residues. Germline assignment: CDR1 MNHNS and CDR2 SASEGT. The CDR3 is CASSASKGIGQPQHF.

CDR3 protein: CASSLTSGGAAYEQYF. The rearrangement uses TRBV7-6 and TRBJ2-7; TCRdb calls TRBD2, which cannot be checked without DNA. Germline CDR1 and CDR2: SGHVS and FNYEAQ. The CDR3 sequence is 16 residues long.

The CDR3 sequence: CSVEAGVYNEQFF. The gene calls are TRBV29-1 and TRBJ2-1. This CDR3 has 13 residues. Germline lookup yields CDR1 SQVTM and CDR2 ANQGSEA.

The rearrangement links TRBV7-2 to TRBJ2-1. Germline assignment: CDR1 SGHTA and CDR2 FQGNSA. CDR3 length equals 14 residues. Here the CDR3 reads CASSLSGSSNEQFF.

The CDR3 here is CASSPPTSGINEQFF. The rearrangement uses TRBV7-9 and TRBJ2-1; TCRdb outputs TRBD2, but without DNA this stays unchecked. The CDR3 runs to 15 residues. The germline V gene has CDR1 SEHNR and CDR2 FQNEAQ (reference sequence). Complete variable domain (other parts from reference TRBV7-9 and TRBJ2-1): DTGVSQNPRHKITKRGQNVTFRCDPISEHNRLYWYRQTLGQGPEFLTYFQNEAQLEKSRLLSDRFSAERPKGSFSTLEIQRTEQGDSAMYLCASSPPTSGINEQFFGPGTRLTVL.

The gene calls are TRBV4-1 and TRBJ1-1. The germline CDR1 and CDR2 sequences are MGHRA and YSYEKL. The CDR3 is made up of 14 amino acids. This CDR3 reads CASSQEDTYTEAFF.

V is TRBV5-1 and J is TRBJ2-2; TCRdb's assignment of TRBD1 cannot be checked, as there is no DNA. The CDR3 totals 15 residues. The germline V gene has CDR1 SGHRS and CDR2 YFSETQ. CDR3 sequence: CASRGSADSTGELFF. The whole variable domain, remainder taken from reference TRBV5-1 and TRBJ2-2, is KAGVTQTPRYLIKTRGQQVTLSCSPISGHRSVSWYQQTPGQGLQFLFEYFSETQRNKGNFPGRFSGRQFSNSRSEMNVSTLELGDSALYLCASRGSADSTGELFFGEGSRLTVL.

The rearrangement uses TRBV4-2 and TRBJ1-2; TCRdb's D call, TRBD1, is unchecked because there is no DNA. Per germline, CDR1 LGHNA and CDR2 YNFKEQ. The CDR3 loop spans 14 amino acids. The CDR3 spells CASSQDTGGYGYTF.

The gene calls are TRBV29-1 and TRBJ1-4; TCRdb lists TRBD1, though no DNA is available to test this call. The germline V gene encodes CDR1 SQVTM and CDR2 ANQGSEA. The length of the CDR3 is 15 residues. The CDR3 protein is CSSMAGDENNEKLFF.

V is TRBV7-9 and J is TRBJ2-2. This CDR3 spans 13 amino acids. Germline V lookup: CDR1 SEHNR, CDR2 FQNEAQ (reference sequence). The CDR3 spells CASSSENTGELFF. Variable domain in full (rest from reference TRBV7-9 and TRBJ2-2): DTGVSQNPRHKITKRGQNVTFRCDPISEHNRLYWYRQTLGQGPEFLTYFQNEAQLEKSRLLSDRFSAERPKGSFSTLEIQRTEQGDSAMYLCASSSENTGELFFGEGSRLTVL.

The chain is built from TRBV20-1 and TRBJ2-7; the TCRdb D gene call, TRBD1, has no DNA to confirm it. This CDR3 has 15 residues. Germline CDR1 DFQATT, CDR2 SNEGSKA (reference sequence). This CDR3 reads CSARTLGGALYEQYF.

This chain connects TRBV4-3 to TRBJ1-1. Germline-derived CDR1 and CDR2 are LGHNA and YSLEER. CDR3 length equals 12 residues. The CDR3: CASSPRAGPAFF.

V is TRBV9 and J is TRBJ2-5; TCRdb's D call, TRBD1, is unchecked because there is no DNA. CDR1 SGDLS and CDR2 YYNGEE come from the germline V gene. This CDR3 has 15 amino acids. CDR3 residues: CASSGQGLQQETQYF. Filled out from reference TRBV9 and TRBJ2-5, the complete variable domain reads DSGVTQTPKHLITATGQRVTLRCSPRSGDLSVYWYQQSLDQGLQFLIQYYNGEERAKGNILERFSAQQFPDLHSELNLSSLELGDSALYFCASSGQGLQQETQYFGPGTRLLVL.

The gene calls are TRBV27 and TRBJ2-7; checking the TCRdb D call of TRBD1 is not possible without DNA. CDR1 and CDR2 from the germline V gene are MNHEY and SMNVEV (reference sequence). CDR3 size: 13 residues. The chain's CDR3 is CASSYRRTYEQYF.

The CDR3 here is CASLGVAKNIQYF. V and J are TRBV7-2 and TRBJ2-4. The length of the CDR3 is 13 residues. Per the germline V gene, CDR1 is SGHTA and CDR2 is FQGNSA.

The chain carries TRBV7-3 and TRBJ1-1; TCRdb's assignment of TRBD1 cannot be checked, as there is no DNA. The CDR3 runs to 13 residues. Germline V lookup: CDR1 SGHTA, CDR2 FQGTGA. The CDR3 region is CASSLTGGTEAFF.

V is TRBV7-8 and J is TRBJ2-3; TCRdb names TRBD2, which stays unverified in the absence of DNA. CDR3 length: 17 amino acids. Germline assignment: CDR1 SGHVS and CDR2 FQNEAQ. The CDR3 spells CASSSRTSGRSTDTQYF.

V and J are TRBV11-2 and TRBJ2-1; TCRdb's assignment of TRBD2 cannot be checked, as there is no DNA. Per germline, CDR1 SGHAT and CDR2 FQNNGV. This CDR3 is built from 16 residues. CDR3 amino acids: CASSQPTSGLYNEQFF.

V is TRBV7-9 and J is TRBJ2-3. This CDR3 spans 12 amino acids. The germline V gene encodes CDR1 SEHNR and CDR2 FQNEAQ (reference sequence). This chain's CDR3 is CATTIFPDTQYF. The whole variable domain, remainder taken from reference TRBV7-9 and TRBJ2-3, is DTGVSQNPRHKITKRGQNVTFRCDPISEHNRLYWYRQTLGQGPEFLTYFQNEAQLEKSRLLSDRFSAERPKGSFSTLEIQRTEQGDSAMYLCATTIFPDTQYFGPGTRLTVL.

The chain employs TRBV27 and TRBJ2-6; the D call of TRBD1 rests on TCRdb alone, since no DNA is present to check it. Germline loops: CDR1 MNHEY, CDR2 SMNVEV (reference sequence). The CDR3 extends over 16 amino acids. CDR3 sequence reads: CASSSGVNSGANVLTF.

The rearrangement joins TRBV29-1 to TRBJ1-1. The germline CDR1 and CDR2 sequences are SQVTM and ANQGSEA. The CDR3 loop spans 15 amino acids. Here the CDR3 reads CSVGDVAGGWGEAFF.

V gene TRBV6-6 combines with J gene TRBJ2-3; TCRdb's D gene call, TRBD2, goes unchecked for lack of DNA. Germline values: CDR1 MNHNY, CDR2 SVGAGI (reference sequence). CDR3 length: 13 amino acids. CDR3 sequence: CASLAGGRDTQYF.

This chain uses TRBV5-1 with TRBJ2-1. Per the germline V gene, CDR1 is SGHRS and CDR2 is YFSETQ. CDR3 length: 13 residues. The CDR3 here is CASRETQNNEQFF.

The chain combines TRBV6-1 with TRBJ2-1. CDR1 is MNHNS and CDR2 is SASEGT in the germline V gene. This CDR3 spans 15 amino acids. The CDR3 loop is CASSEGQSSYNEQFF.

The chain recombines TRBV20-1 with TRBJ2-3; absent DNA, TCRdb's TRBD1 call cannot be checked. From germline, CDR1 is DFQATT and CDR2 SNEGSKA (reference sequence). The CDR3 runs 15 residues. CDR3 sequence reads: CSATRRAGRLDTQYF.

This rearrangement joins TRBV5-6 to TRBJ2-7; the TCRdb call, TRBD1, lacks DNA for checking. Germline lookup yields CDR1 SGHDT and CDR2 YYEEEE. CDR3 length equals 14 residues. The CDR3 is CASSWVGQGDEQYF.

The chain uses TRBV20-1 and TRBJ1-1. The CDR3 length is 11 residues. The germline V gene encodes CDR1 DFQATT and CDR2 SNEGSKA (reference sequence). The CDR3 sequence is CSARGITEAFF.

This chain links TRBV5-1 with TRBJ2-7; TCRdb designates TRBD2, a call that cannot be tested without DNA. This CDR3 is built from 14 residues. Germline V gene data show CDR1 as SGHRS and CDR2 as YFSETQ. The CDR3 reads CASSSDGLPYEQYF.

J is TRBJ2-2 and V is TRBV7-9. Looked up from germline, CDR1 is SEHNR and CDR2 is FQNEAQ (reference sequence). This CDR3 is 14 amino acids long. Here the CDR3 reads CASSYDIYTGELFF.